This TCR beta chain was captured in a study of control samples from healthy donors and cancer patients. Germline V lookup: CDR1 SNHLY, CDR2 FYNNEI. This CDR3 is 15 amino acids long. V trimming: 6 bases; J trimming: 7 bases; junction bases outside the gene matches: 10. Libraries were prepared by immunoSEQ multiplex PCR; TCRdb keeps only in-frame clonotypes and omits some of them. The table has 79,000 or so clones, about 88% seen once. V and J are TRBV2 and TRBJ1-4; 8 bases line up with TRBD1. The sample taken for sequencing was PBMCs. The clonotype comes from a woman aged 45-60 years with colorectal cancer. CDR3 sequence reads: CASRASDRGAEKLFF. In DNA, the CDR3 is TGTGCCAGCAGGGCCTCAGACAGGGGTGCTGAAAAACTGTTTTTT. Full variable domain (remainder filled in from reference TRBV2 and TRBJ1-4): EPEVTQTPSHQVTQMGQEVILRCVPISNHLYFYWYRQILGQKVEFLVSFYNNEISEKSEIFDDQFSVERPDGSNFTLKIRSTKLEDSAMYFCASRASDRGAEKLFFGSGTQLSVL.